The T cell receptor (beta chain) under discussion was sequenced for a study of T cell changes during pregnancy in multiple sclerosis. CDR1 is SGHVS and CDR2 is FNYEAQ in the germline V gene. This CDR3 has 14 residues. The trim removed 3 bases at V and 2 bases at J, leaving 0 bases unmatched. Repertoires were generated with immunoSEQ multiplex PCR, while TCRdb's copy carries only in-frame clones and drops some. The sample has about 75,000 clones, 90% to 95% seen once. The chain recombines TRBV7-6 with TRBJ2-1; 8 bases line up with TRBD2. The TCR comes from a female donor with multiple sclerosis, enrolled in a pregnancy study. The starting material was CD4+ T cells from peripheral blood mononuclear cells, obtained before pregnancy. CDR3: CASSLTSAYNEQFF. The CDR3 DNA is TGTGCCAGCAGCTTGACTAGCGCCTACAATGAGCAGTTCTTC. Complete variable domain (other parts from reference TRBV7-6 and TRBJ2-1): GAGVSQSPRYKVTKRGQDVALRCDPISGHVSLYWYRQALGQGPEFLTYFNYEAQQDKSGLPNDRFSAERPEGSISTLTIQRTEQRDSAMYRCASSLTSAYNEQFFGPGTRLTVL.